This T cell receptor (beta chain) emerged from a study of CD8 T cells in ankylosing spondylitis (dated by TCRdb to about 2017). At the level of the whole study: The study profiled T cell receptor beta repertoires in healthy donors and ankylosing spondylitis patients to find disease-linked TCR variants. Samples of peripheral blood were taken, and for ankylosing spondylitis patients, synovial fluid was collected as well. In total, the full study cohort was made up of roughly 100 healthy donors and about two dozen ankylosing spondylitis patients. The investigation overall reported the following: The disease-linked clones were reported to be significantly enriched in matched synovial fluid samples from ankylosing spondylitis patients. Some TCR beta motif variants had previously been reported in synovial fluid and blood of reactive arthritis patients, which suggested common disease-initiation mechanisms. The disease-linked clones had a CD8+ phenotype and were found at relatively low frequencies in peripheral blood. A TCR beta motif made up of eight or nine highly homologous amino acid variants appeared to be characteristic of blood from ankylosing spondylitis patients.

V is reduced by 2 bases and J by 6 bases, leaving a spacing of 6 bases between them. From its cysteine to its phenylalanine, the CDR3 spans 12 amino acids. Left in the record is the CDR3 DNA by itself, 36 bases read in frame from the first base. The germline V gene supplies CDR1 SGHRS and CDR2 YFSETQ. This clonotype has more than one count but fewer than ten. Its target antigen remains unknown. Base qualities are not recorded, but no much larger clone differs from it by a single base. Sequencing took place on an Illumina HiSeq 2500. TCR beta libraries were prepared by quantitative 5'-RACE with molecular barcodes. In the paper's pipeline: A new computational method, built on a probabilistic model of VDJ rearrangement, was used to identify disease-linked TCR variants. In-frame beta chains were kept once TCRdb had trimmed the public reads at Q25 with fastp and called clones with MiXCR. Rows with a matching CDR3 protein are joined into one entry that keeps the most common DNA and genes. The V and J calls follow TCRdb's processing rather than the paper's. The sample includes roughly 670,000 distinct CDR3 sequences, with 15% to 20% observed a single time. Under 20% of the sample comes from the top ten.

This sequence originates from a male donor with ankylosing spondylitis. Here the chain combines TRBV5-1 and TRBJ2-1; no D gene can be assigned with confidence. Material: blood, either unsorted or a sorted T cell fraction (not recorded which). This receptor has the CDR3 CASSFQSNEQFF. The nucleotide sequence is TGCGCCAGCAGCTTTCAGTCCAATGAGCAGTTCTTC.